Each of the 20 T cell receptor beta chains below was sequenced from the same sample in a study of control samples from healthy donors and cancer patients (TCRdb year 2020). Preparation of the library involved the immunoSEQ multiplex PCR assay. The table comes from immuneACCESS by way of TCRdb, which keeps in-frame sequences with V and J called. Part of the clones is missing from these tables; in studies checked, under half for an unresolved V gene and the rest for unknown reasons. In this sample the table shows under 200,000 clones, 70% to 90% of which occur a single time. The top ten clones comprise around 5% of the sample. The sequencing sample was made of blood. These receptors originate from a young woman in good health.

CDR3 loop: CATSDLSAGGPEQFF. In DNA, the CDR3 is TGTGCCACCAGTGATTTGTCAGCGGGAGGACCTGAGCAGTTCTTC. The chain is built from TRBV24-1 and TRBJ2-1; 9 positions match TRBD2. CDR3 length equals 15 residues. The V segment lost 0 bases and the J segment 9 bases; nucleotides outside the gene matches: 5. The germline gives CDR1 KGHDR, CDR2 SFDVKD.

The CDR3 nucleotides read TGTGCCAGCAGTGAGGACGGGAACTATGGCTACACCTTC. Its protein product is CASSEDGNYGYTF. This chain links TRBV6-4 with TRBJ1-2; no reliable D call. V lost 3 bases to trimming and J lost 2 bases, with 7 bases between them. This CDR3 has 13 residues. Germline-derived CDR1 and CDR2 are MRHNA and SNTAGT.

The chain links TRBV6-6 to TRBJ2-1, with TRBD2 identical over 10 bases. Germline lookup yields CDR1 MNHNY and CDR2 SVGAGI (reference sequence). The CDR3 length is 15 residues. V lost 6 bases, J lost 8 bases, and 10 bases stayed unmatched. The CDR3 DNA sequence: TGTGCCAGCAGGGTAGCGGGAGGCCTGGGCGATGAGCAGTTCTTC. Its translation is CASRVAGGLGDEQFF.

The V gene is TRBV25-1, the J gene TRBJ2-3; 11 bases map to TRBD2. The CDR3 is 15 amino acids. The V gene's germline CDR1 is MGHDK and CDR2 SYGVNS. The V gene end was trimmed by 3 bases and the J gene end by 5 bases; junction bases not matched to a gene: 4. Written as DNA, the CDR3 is TGTGCCAGCAGTGATAGCGGGGGGGCGGGAGATACGCAGTATTTT. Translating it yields CASSDSGGAGDTQYF.

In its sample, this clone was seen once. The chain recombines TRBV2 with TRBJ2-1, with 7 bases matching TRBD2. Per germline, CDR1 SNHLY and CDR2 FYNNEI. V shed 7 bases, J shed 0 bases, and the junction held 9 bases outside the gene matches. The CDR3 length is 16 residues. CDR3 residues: CASNLGSGSSYNEQFF. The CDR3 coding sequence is TGTGCCAGCAATCTTGGTAGCGGGTCCTCCTACAATGAGCAGTTCTTC.

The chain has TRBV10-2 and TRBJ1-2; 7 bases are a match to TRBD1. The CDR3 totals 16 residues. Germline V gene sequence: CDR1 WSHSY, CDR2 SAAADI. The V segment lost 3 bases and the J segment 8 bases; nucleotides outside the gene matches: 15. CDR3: CASSDDPTGALRGYTF. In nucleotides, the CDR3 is TGCGCCAGCAGTGATGACCCAACAGGGGCCCTTAGAGGCTACACCTTC.

This CDR3 reads CASTGAVSWAQETQYF. The CDR3 DNA reads TGTGCCAGCACTGGGGCTGTTTCCTGGGCCCAAGAGACCCAGTACTTC. This chain connects TRBV5-8 to TRBJ2-5; D possibly corresponds to TRBD1 (5 bases). CDR1 and CDR2 (germline): SGHTS, YDEGEE. V lost 6 bases to trimming and J lost 1 base, with 19 bases between them. The CDR3 extends over 16 amino acids. Looking up the rest from reference TRBV5-8 and TRBJ2-5 gives the full variable domain: EAGVTQSPTHLIKTRGQQATLRCSPISGHTSVYWYQQALGLGLQFLLWYDEGEERNRGNFPPRFSGRQFPNYSSELNVNALELEDSALYLCASTGAVSWAQETQYFGPGTRLLVL.

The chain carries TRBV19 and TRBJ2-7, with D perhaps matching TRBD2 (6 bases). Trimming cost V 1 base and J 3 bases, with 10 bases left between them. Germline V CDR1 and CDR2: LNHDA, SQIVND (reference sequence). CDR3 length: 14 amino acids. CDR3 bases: TGTGCCAGTAGTATAGTAGGAGGGCTCTACGAGCAGTACTTC. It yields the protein CASSIVGGLYEQYF.

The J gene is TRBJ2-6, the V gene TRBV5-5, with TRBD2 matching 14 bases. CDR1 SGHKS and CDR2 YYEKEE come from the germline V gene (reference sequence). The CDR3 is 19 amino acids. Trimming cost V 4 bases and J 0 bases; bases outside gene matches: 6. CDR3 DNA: TGTGCCAGCAGCAGACGGACTAGCGGGGGGCTCTCTGGGGCCAACGTCCTGACTTTC. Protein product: CASSRRTSGGLSGANVLTF.

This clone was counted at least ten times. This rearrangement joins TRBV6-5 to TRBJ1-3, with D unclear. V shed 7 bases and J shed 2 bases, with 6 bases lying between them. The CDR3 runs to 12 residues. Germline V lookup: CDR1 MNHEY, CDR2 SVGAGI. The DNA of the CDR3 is TGTGCCAGCATGGAGGCTGGAAACACCATATATTTT. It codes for CASMEAGNTIYF.

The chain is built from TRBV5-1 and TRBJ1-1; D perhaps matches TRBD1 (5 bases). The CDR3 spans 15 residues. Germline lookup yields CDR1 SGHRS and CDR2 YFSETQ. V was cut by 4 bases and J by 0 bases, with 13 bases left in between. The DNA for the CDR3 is TGCGCCAGCAGCGCCTCGACAGTGCTGAACACTGAAGCTTTCTTT. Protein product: CASSASTVLNTEAFF. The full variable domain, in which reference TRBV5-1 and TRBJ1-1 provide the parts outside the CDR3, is KAGVTQTPRYLIKTRGQQVTLSCSPISGHRSVSWYQQTPGQGLQFLFEYFSETQRNKGNFPGRFSGRQFSNSRSEMNVSTLELGDSALYLCASSASTVLNTEAFFGQGTRLTVV.

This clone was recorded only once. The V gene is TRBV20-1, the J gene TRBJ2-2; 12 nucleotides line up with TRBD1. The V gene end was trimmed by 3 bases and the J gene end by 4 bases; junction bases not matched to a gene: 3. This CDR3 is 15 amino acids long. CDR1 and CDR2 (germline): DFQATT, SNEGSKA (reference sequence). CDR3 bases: TGCAGTGCTAGTGGGGACAGGGGGCCCACCGGGGAGCTGTTTTTT. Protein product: CSASGDRGPTGELFF.

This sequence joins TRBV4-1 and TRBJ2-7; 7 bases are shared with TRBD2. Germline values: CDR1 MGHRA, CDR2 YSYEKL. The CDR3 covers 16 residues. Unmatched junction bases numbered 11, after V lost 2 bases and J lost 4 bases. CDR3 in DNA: TGCGCCAGCAGCCAACCCCGGGCTAGCGGAAATTACGAGCAGTACTTC. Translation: CASSQPRASGNYEQYF.

The CDR3 nucleotides read TGTGCCAGCAGTAGGACAGGGAATTTTGCGGATACGCAGTATTTT. Protein sequence: CASSRTGNFADTQYF. The rearrangement joins TRBV27 to TRBJ2-3; 8 bases align to TRBD1. The CDR3 has 15 residues. Germline V gives CDR1 MNHEY, CDR2 SMNVEV (reference sequence). After removal of 5 bases from V and 6 bases from J, the junction contained 10 bases not matched to a gene.

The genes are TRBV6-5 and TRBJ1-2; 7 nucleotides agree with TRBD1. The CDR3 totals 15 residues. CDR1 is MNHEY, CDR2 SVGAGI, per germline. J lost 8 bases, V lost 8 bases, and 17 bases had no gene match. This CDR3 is CASGQGQAPSSGYTF. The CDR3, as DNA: TGTGCCAGCGGCCAAGGACAGGCCCCGTCCAGCGGCTACACCTTC.

CDR3 loop: CASSRRGVSDTQYF. DNA for the CDR3: TGTGCCAGCAGCAGGAGGGGAGTATCAGATACGCAGTATTTT. The chain carries TRBV11-1 and TRBJ2-3, with D maybe TRBD2 (6 bases). The V gene lost 5 bases and the J gene lost 4 bases, with 13 bases spanning the gap. The CDR3 totals 14 residues. CDR1 and CDR2 (germline): SGHAT, FQDESV (reference sequence).

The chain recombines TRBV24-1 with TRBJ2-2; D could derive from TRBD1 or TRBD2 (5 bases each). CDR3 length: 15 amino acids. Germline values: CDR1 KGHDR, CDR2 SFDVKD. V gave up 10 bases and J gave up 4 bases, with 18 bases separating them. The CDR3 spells CATNSGTGITGELFF. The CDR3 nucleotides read TGTGCCACTAACTCCGGGACGGGAATCACCGGGGAGCTGTTTTTT.

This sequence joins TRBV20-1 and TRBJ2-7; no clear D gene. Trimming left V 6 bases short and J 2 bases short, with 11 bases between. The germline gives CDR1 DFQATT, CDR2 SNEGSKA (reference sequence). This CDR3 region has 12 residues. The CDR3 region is CSASRPTYEQYF. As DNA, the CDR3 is TGCAGTGCCAGTAGGCCAACCTACGAGCAGTACTTC.

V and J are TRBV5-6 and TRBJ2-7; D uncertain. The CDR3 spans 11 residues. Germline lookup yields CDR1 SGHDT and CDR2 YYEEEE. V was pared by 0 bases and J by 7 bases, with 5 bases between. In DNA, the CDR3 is TGTGCCAGCAGCTTGGACGTAGAGCAGTACGTC. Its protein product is CASSLDVEQYV.

The CDR3 DNA sequence: TGTGCCAGCAGTCCCCCACTAGCGGGAGTCAGTCACGAGCAGTACTTC. Translated, it gives CASSPPLAGVSHEQYF. This sequence joins TRBV27 and TRBJ2-7; 11 positions match TRBD2. Germline V gives CDR1 MNHEY, CDR2 SMNVEV (reference sequence). The CDR3 loop spans 16 amino acids. V was clipped by 5 bases and J by 5 bases; unmatched bases: 11.